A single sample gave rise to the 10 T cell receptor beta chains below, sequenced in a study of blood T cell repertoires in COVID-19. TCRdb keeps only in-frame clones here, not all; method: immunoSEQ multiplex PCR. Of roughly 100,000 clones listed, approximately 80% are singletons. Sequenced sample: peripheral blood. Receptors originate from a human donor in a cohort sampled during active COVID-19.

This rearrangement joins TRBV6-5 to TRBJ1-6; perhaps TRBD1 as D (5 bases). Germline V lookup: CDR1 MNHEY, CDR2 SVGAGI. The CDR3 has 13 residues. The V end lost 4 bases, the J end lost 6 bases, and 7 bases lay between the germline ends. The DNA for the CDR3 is TGTGCCAGCAGTTCCAGGGTTAATTCACCCCTCCACTTT. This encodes CASSSRVNSPLHF.

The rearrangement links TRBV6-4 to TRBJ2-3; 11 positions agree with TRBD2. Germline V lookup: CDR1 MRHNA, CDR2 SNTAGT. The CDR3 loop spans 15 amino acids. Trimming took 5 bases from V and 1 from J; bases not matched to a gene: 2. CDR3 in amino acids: CASSLTSGGTDTQYF. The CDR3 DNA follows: TGTGCCAGCAGTTTGACTAGCGGGGGCACAGATACGCAGTATTTT.

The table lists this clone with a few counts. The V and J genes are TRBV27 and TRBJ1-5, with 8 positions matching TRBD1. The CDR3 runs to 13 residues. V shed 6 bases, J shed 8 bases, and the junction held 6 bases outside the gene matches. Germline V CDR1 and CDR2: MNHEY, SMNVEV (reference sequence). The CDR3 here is CASSHRGDEPQHF. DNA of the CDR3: TGTGCCAGCAGCCACAGGGGGGACGAGCCCCAGCATTTT.

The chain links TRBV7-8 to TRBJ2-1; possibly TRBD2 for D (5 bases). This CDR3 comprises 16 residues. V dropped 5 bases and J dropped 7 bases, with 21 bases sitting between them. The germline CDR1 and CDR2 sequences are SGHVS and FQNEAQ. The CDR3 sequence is CASSPSRGRGWNEQFF. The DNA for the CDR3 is TGTGCCAGCAGCCCCTCCCGAGGGAGAGGTTGGAATGAGCAGTTCTTC.

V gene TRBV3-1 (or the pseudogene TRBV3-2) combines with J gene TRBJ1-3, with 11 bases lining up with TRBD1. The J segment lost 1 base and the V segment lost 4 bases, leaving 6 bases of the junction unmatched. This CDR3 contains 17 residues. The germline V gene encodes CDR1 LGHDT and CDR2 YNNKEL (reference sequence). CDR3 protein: CASSRFGQGASGNTIYF. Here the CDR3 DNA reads TGTGCCAGCAGCCGATTCGGACAGGGGGCATCTGGAAACACCATATATTTT.

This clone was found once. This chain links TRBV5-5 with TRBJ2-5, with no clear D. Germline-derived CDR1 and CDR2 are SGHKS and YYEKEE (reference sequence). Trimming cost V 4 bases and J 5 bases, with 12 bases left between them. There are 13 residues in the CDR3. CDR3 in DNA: TGTGCCAGCAGCCCGACATGGGTCGAGACCCAGTACTTC. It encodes CASSPTWVETQYF. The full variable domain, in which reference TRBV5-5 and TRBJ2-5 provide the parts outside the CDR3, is DAGVTQSPTHLIKTRGQQVTLRCSPISGHKSVSWYQQVLGQGPQFIFQYYEKEERGRGNFPDRFSARQFPNYSSELNVNALLLGDSALYLCASSPTWVETQYFGPGTRLLVL.

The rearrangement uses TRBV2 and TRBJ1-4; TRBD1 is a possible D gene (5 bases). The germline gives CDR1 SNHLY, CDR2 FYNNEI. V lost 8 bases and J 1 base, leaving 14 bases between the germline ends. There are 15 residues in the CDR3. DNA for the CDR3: TGTGCCAGCGGGGCTCAGTTGTTAACTAATGAAAAACTGTTTTTT. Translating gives CASGAQLLTNEKLFF.

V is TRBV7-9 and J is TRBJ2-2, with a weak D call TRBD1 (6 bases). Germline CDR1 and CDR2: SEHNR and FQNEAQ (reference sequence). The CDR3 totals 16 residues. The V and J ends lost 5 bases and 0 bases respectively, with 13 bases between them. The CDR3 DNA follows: TGTGCCAGCAGCCCAGACAGGTTCGCGAACACCGGGGAGCTGTTTTTT. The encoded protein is CASSPDRFANTGELFF.

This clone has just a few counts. DNA for the CDR3: TGTGCCAGCAGAAAAGACATGTTTACCTACGAGCAGTACTTC. Its protein product is CASRKDMFTYEQYF. The chain recombines TRBV6-6 with TRBJ2-7, with unresolved D. CDR1 and CDR2 (germline): MNHNY, SVGAGI (reference sequence). The CDR3 is 14 residues long. The V end lost 6 bases, the J end lost 2 bases, and 14 bases lay between the germline ends.

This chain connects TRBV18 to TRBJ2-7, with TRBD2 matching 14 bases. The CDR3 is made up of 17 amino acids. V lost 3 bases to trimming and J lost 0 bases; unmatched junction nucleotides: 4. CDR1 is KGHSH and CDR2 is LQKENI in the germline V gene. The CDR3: CASSPRTSGGPSYEQYF. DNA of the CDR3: TGTGCCAGCTCACCTCGGACTAGCGGGGGGCCCTCCTACGAGCAGTACTTC.